These T cell receptor beta chains were read from a single sample in a study of CD4 T cells in relation to SARS-CoV-2 and coronaviruses. These TCRs' antigens remain unknown. Here immunoSEQ multiplex PCR was the method, and the copy in TCRdb shows in-frame clones only, minus some. The top ten hold roughly 1.2% of the sample, which has approximately 41,000 clones, under 90% seen once. Sequencing was performed on naive CD4+ T cells from PBMCs, cultured in vitro. The receptors derive from an adult with COVID-19. Each CDR3 is given with its conserved first and last residue. The order of the fields is CDR3 protein, CDR3 DNA, V gene, D gene, clone size, J gene. The D gene is left open where the match is weak. A clone size is listed for some rows: how often the clone was seen (once, few, many), or a class if it is expanded.

CDR3: CASSLLANTGELFF
DNA: TGTGCCAGCAGCTTACTAGCGAACACCGGGGAGCTGTTTTTT
V: TRBV11-2
D: .
size: .
J: TRBJ2-2

CDR3: CASSLVRGLRYEQYF
DNA: TGTGCCAGCAGCTTGGTGAGGGGCCTTCGCTACGAGCAGTACTTC
V: TRBV5-4
D: .
size: .
J: TRBJ2-7

CDR3: CASSLSSRRGTDTQYF
DNA: TGTGCCAGCAGTTTGTCCTCCCGGAGGGGCACAGATACGCAGTATTTT
V: TRBV28
D: .
size: once
J: TRBJ2-3

CDR3: CAARTGNNSPLHF
DNA: TGTGCCGCAAGGACAGGGAATAATTCACCCCTCCACTTT
V: TRBV6-5
D: TRBD1
size: .
J: TRBJ1-6

CDR3: CASSLVLAVELFF
DNA: TGTGCCAGCAGCTTAGTTCTAGCGGTGGAGCTGTTCTTC
V: TRBV7-6
D: TRBD2
size: .
J: TRBJ2-1

CDR3: CASSFPRLAGVDEQYF
DNA: TGTGCCAGCAGCTTTCCCCGACTAGCCGGCGTCGACGAGCAGTACTTC
V: TRBV12-1
D: .
size: once
J: TRBJ2-7

CDR3: CASSQARGRAAEQYF
DNA: TGCGCCAGCAGCCAAGCTAGAGGGAGGGCGGCCGAGCAGTACTTC
V: TRBV4-1
D: TRBD2
size: .
J: TRBJ2-7

CDR3: CASSEAGGSGYTQYF
DNA: TGTGCCAGCAGTGAAGCGGGAGGCTCCGGGTATACGCAGTATTTT
V: TRBV6-4
D: TRBD2
size: .
J: TRBJ2-3

CDR3: CASTRGSGAHGYTF
DNA: TGTGCCAGCACTCGGGGTTCCGGGGCGCATGGCTACACCTTC
V: TRBV7-9
D: .
size: few
J: TRBJ1-2

CDR3: CASSSWGGFTYNEQFF
DNA: TGTGCCAGCAGCTCCTGGGGGGGGTTCACCTACAATGAGCAGTTCTTC
V: TRBV11-2
D: TRBD2
size: .
J: TRBJ2-1

CDR3: CASSYRQGAWYNEQFF
DNA: TGTGCCAGCAGCTACAGACAGGGGGCTTGGTACAATGAGCAGTTCTTC
V: TRBV7-8
D: TRBD1
size: .
J: TRBJ2-1

CDR3: CASRSEIYNEQFF
DNA: TGTGCCAGCAGAAGCGAGATATACAATGAGCAGTTCTTC
V: TRBV3-1/TRBV3-2
D: .
size: .
J: TRBJ2-1

CDR3: CASSQDLVGGPIFPYTDTQYF
DNA: TGTGCCAGCAGCCAAGATTTAGTAGGGGGCCCAATATTCCCCTACACAGATACGCAGTATTTT
V: TRBV14
D: TRBD1
size: once
J: TRBJ2-3

CDR3: CASSPGTDLYEQYF
DNA: TGTGCCAGCAGCCCTGGGACAGATCTCTACGAGCAGTACTTC
V: TRBV28
D: TRBD1
size: .
J: TRBJ2-7

CDR3: CASESRGADEKLFF
DNA: TGTGCCAGTGAGAGCAGGGGGGCGGATGAAAAACTGTTTTTT
V: TRBV19
D: TRBD1
size: .
J: TRBJ1-4

CDR3: CASSPESLIRGNEQFF
DNA: TGTGCCAGCAGTCCCGAATCCTTAATCAGGGGGAATGAGCAGTTCTTC
V: TRBV2
D: TRBD1
size: .
J: TRBJ2-1

CDR3: CASSAVREGRVTQYF
DNA: TGTGCCAGCAGTGCCGTGCGGGAGGGCCGAGTTACGCAGTATTTT
V: TRBV6-4
D: TRBD2
size: .
J: TRBJ2-3

CDR3: CASKRTGGNTIYF
DNA: TGTGCCAGCAAGAGGACAGGAGGAAACACCATATATTTT
V: TRBV6-5
D: TRBD1
size: .
J: TRBJ1-3

CDR3: CSAPNEKLFF
DNA: TGCAGTGCTCCCAATGAAAAACTGTTTTTT
V: TRBV20-1
D: .
size: .
J: TRBJ1-4

CDR3: CASSIMGQNTGELFF
DNA: TGTGCCAGTAGTATTATGGGACAGAACACCGGGGAGCTGTTTTTT
V: TRBV19
D: .
size: .
J: TRBJ2-2

CDR3: CSVEGPVTDTQYF
DNA: TGCAGCGTTGAGGGGCCAGTCACAGATACGCAGTATTTT
V: TRBV29-1
D: .
size: .
J: TRBJ2-3

CDR3: CASSGGHASGANVLTF
DNA: TGTGCCAGCAGCGGGGGGCACGCTTCTGGGGCCAACGTCCTGACTTTC
V: TRBV2
D: .
size: .
J: TRBJ2-6

CDR3: CSVEAGLTDTQYF
DNA: TGCAGCGTTGAGGCAGGGCTCACAGATACGCAGTATTTT
V: TRBV29-1
D: .
size: .
J: TRBJ2-3

CDR3: CASSQDRGRGYGNTIYF
DNA: TGTGCCAGCAGCCAAGACCGGGGAAGGGGGTACGGAAACACCATATATTTT
V: TRBV14
D: .
size: .
J: TRBJ1-3

CDR3: CAWSPRVSGNQPQHF
DNA: TGTGCCTGGAGTCCTAGGGTATCTGGCAATCAGCCCCAGCATTTT
V: TRBV30
D: .
size: once
J: TRBJ1-5

CDR3: CASSQRELYEQFF
DNA: TGTGCCAGCAGCCAGCGGGAGCTATATGAGCAGTTCTTC
V: TRBV28
D: TRBD2
size: .
J: TRBJ2-1

CDR3: CASSLLSSGNTIYF
DNA: TGTGCCAGCAGTCTTTTGAGCTCTGGAAACACCATATATTTT
V: TRBV7-2
D: .
size: .
J: TRBJ1-3

CDR3: CASSLGTSAGETQYF
DNA: TGTGCCAGCAGCTTAGGGACTAGCGCGGGGGAGACCCAGTACTTC
V: TRBV7-3
D: TRBD2
size: .
J: TRBJ2-5

CDR3: CASSPPVDTEAFF
DNA: TGTGCCAGCTCACCACCGGTGGACACTGAAGCTTTCTTT
V: TRBV18
D: .
size: .
J: TRBJ1-1

CDR3: CASRKTGQNYGYTF
DNA: TGTGCCAGCAGAAAAACCGGACAGAACTATGGCTACACCTTC
V: TRBV28
D: .
size: .
J: TRBJ1-2

CDR3: CAKRQGDETQYF
DNA: TGTGCCAAACGACAGGGGGACGAGACCCAGTACTTC
V: TRBV2
D: TRBD1
size: .
J: TRBJ2-5

CDR3: CASSGVGTSGSKNYNEQFF
DNA: TGTGCCAGCAGCGGGGTAGGGACTAGCGGGAGTAAGAACTACAATGAGCAGTTCTTC
V: TRBV9
D: TRBD2
size: .
J: TRBJ2-1